The clone carrying this T cell receptor beta chain was seen more than once but under ten times. The authors took one heparinised blood draw, averaging about 120 mL, from each donor. Deletions cut 2 bases from V and 4 bases from J, with 9 bases between. This CDR3 has 14 amino acids. Germline CDR1 reads SGHTA; CDR2 reads FQGNSA. The data are from a study of beta chain features in type 1 diabetes. Reverse transcribing all isolated RNA meant expressed TCRB transcripts were sequenced. Clones were read by immunoSEQ multiplex PCR, and TCRdb kept only the in-frame ones, dropping some. The sample holds just over 600,000 clones, around 15% seen once.

The TCR was taken from a young man in good health. The chain employs TRBV7-2 and TRBJ1-5, with D uncertain. The sample comprised naive CD4+ T cells from blood. CDR3 bases: TGTGCCAGCAGCTTACCGGGCGGGAATCAGCCCCAGCATTTT. Its protein is CASSLPGGNQPQHF.